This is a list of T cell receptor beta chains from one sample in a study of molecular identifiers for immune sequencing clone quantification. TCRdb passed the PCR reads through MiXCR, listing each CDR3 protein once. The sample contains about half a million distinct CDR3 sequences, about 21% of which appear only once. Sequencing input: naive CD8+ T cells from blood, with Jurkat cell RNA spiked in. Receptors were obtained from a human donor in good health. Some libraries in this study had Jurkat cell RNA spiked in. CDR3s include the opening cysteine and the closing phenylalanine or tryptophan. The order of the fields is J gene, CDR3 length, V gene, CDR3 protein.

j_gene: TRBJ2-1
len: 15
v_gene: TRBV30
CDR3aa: CASQGEPPSYNEQFF

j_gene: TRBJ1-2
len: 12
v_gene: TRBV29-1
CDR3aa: CSVEGQGTGYTF

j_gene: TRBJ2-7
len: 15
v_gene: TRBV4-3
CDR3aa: CASSQVQGTYYEQYF

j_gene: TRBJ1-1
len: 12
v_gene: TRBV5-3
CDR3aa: CARSLVWLEAFF

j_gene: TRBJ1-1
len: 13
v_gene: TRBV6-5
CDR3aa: CASSSGGVTEAFF

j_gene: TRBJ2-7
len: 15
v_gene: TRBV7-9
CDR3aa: CASSLMDSGPYEQYF

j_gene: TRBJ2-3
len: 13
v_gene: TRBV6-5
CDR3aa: CASTFALTDTQYF

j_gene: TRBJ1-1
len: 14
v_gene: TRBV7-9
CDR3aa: CASSPTTDLTEAFF

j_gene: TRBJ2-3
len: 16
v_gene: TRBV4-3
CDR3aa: CASSQDRLVSTDTQYF

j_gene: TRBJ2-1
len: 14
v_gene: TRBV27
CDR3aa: CASSSLDSLNEQFF

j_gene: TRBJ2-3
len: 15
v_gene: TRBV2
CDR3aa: CGLTPWDRGQDTQYF

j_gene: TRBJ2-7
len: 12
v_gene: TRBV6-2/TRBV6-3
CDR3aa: CASSYGTGGQYF

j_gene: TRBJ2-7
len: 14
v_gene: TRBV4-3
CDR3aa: CASSPGTGSYEQYF

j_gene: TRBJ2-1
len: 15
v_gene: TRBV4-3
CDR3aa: CASSPTAGEYNEQFF

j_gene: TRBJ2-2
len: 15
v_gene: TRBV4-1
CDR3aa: CASSQGPGQGGILFF